This TCR beta chain is drawn from a study of naive and memory T cell subsets. Study results and caveats: The RNA method is potentially sensitive to activation and differentiation changes.

Trimming took 0 bases from V and 1 from J; bases not matched to a gene: 2. This CDR3 region has 15 residues. Germline CDR1 and CDR2: MNHEY and SVGAGI. The SP2 primer and nested alpha and beta constant region primers amplified ligated cDNA in four rounds. Alpha and beta constant region primers primed reverse transcription for blood and skin samples. TCRdb used MiXCR to reprocess the 5' RACE reads, holding one entry per CDR3 protein. The sample comprises tens of thousands of distinct CDR3 sequences, around 4.7% of which are singletons, and around 0.8% rests with the top ten. TCR cDNA received a 3' ligated oligonucleotide that carried a UMI. Whole-blood samples were 2.5 to 3 ml of peripheral blood from healthy adult volunteers. Unsorted total RNA, about 1 to 1000 ng, was DNase treated before reverse transcription. At least ten counts were recorded for this clonotype. Its antigen remains unknown.

V usage is TRBV6-5 and J usage is TRBJ2-7; the match to TRBD2 covers 8 bases. The receptor's source is a female donor in good health. The CDR3 DNA follows: TGTGCCAGCAGTTACTCCACTAGCGGTTCCTACGAGCAGTACTTC. The encoded protein is CASSYSTSGSYEQYF.